The T cell receptor beta chain described here comes from a study of post-analysis software for immune sequencing data. Study overall: Relapsing-remitting, secondary progressive and progressive-relapsing multiple sclerosis were all included among the disease courses.

The CDR3 consists of 14 residues. J gave up 4 bases and V 5 bases, and 7 bases lay outside the gene matches. Germline assignment: CDR1 SGHRS and CDR2 YFSETQ. This clonotype was picked up a small number of times. The antigen is undetermined. Study conclusions and caveats: Compared with controls, patients had more of 4 or 5 TRBV segments, including TRBV5-6, TRBV5-1 and TRBV20-1. Strong co-clustering by F measure linked samples that shared a preparation batch. Controls showed significantly higher normalized Chao1 diversity than did multiple sclerosis patients.

The authors incorporated unique molecular identifiers into the TCR beta cDNA libraries. T cells numbering about 0.85 to 10 million yielded cDNA molecules that totaled about 500,000. TCRdb recomputed calls from the PCR reads with MiXCR, one row per CDR3 protein. The sample lists 350,000 to 450,000 distinct CDR3 sequences; approximately 38% were seen once. Source material: blood. The receptor comes from a girl aged 2-9 years with multiple sclerosis. The chain links TRBV5-1 to TRBJ2-5; 8 nucleotides agree with TRBD2. This CDR3 reads CASRTSARVETQYF. In DNA, the CDR3 is TGCGCCAGCAGGACTAGCGCCCGTGTAGAGACCCAGTACTTC.